The rows below give T cell receptor beta chains drawn from one sample of a study of beta chain features in type 1 diabetes. The method was immunoSEQ multiplex PCR; TCRdb's version includes in-frame clones alone and lacks a portion of them. The repertoire holds about 53,000 clones, with approximately 60% as singletons. Sequencing used stem cell memory CD4+ T cells from blood. Every receptor here comes from a woman under 40 with type 1 diabetes. The CDR3 runs from the conserved cysteine through the conserved F or W. The D gene is left open where the match is weak. Size values are once, few and many counts, or a class for expanded clones, and some rows have none.

j_call	clone_size	d_call	v_call	cdr3_aa	cdr3_nt
TRBJ1-5	-	-	TRBV30	CAWSVLGAAQPQHF	TGTGCCTGGAGTGTTCTGGGGGCTGCTCAGCCCCAGCATTTT
TRBJ1-1	-	TRBD1	TRBV29-1	CSVPGTGGRWTEAFF	TGCAGCGTTCCCGGGACAGGCGGCAGATGGACTGAAGCTTTCTTT
TRBJ1-2	-	-	TRBV28	CASSFVQGSGGYTF	TGTGCCAGCAGTTTTGTTCAGGGTTCGGGTGGCTACACCTTC
TRBJ1-1	-	-	TRBV27	CASSYDRDTEAFF	TGTGCCAGCAGTTACGACCGGGACACTGAAGCTTTCTTT
TRBJ1-1	-	TRBD1	TRBV28	CATGAGGVAEAFF	TGTGCCACGGGAGCAGGGGGCGTAGCTGAAGCTTTCTTT
TRBJ1-3	-	-	TRBV6-5	CASRLQGAGNTIYF	TGTGCCAGCAGGCTACAGGGAGCTGGAAACACCATATATTTT
TRBJ2-6	-	TRBD2	TRBV29-1	CSVEGSGSSGANVLTF	TGCAGCGTTGAGGGGAGCGGGAGTTCTGGGGCCAACGTCCTGACTTTC
TRBJ2-7	-	-	TRBV6-5	CASSPGPREQYF	TGTGCCAGCAGTCCAGGGCCTCGGGAGCAGTACTTC
TRBJ2-2	-	-	TRBV4-1	CASSHPGPLLGPGELFF	TGCGCCAGCAGCCACCCAGGCCCCCTACTAGGTCCCGGGGAGCTGTTTTTT
TRBJ2-3	-	TRBD2	TRBV25-1	CASRQSGSGDTQYF	TGTGCCAGCAGGCAGAGCGGGAGTGGAGATACGCAGTATTTT
TRBJ1-2	-	TRBD1	TRBV4-1	CASSPGTGGGYGYTF	TGCGCCAGCAGCCCCGGGACAGGGGGGGGTTATGGCTACACCTTC
TRBJ2-5	-	TRBD2	TRBV5-1	CASSGTSTETQYF	TGCGCCAGCAGCGGGACTAGCACAGAGACCCAGTACTTC
TRBJ1-2	few	TRBD1	TRBV10-3	CAISPSGQKSGGYTF	TGTGCCATCAGTCCCTCGGGACAGAAGAGTGGGGGCTACACCTTC
TRBJ2-2	few	-	TRBV13	CASSSRGGAGELFF	TGTGCCAGCAGTTCCAGAGGGGGGGCCGGGGAGCTGTTTTTT
TRBJ1-2	few	-	TRBV28	CASRPLDSRFYGYTF	TGTGCCAGCAGGCCTCTGGACAGCCGGTTCTATGGCTACACCTTC
TRBJ2-1	-	TRBD2	TRBV25-1	CASSVAGSSYNEQFF	TGTGCCAGCAGTGTAGCGGGGAGCTCCTACAATGAGCAGTTCTTC
TRBJ2-6	-	TRBD2	TRBV19	CASSIGLAGSSGANVLTF	TGTGCCAGTAGTATAGGACTAGCGGGGAGCTCTGGGGCCAACGTCCTGACTTTC
TRBJ2-7	-	TRBD1	TRBV10-1	CASSESGQPYEQYF	TGCGCCAGCAGTGAGTCGGGACAGCCCTACGAGCAGTACTTC
TRBJ1-2	-	-	TRBV29-1	CSVEDPGAYGYTF	TGCAGCGTTGAAGATCCAGGCGCCTATGGCTACACCTTC
TRBJ2-2	-	TRBD1	TRBV18	CASSPRGQGYTGELFF	TGTGCCAGCTCACCCCGGGGACAGGGATACACCGGGGAGCTGTTTTTT
TRBJ2-7	-	-	TRBV14	CASSRGPGYEQYF	TGTGCCAGCAGCCGCGGGCCGGGCTACGAGCAGTACTTC
TRBJ1-2	-	-	TRBV5-1	CASSLEQGNYGYTF	TGCGCCAGCAGCTTGGAACAGGGCAACTATGGCTACACCTTC
TRBJ2-5	-	-	TRBV2	CASSLGYQETQYF	TGTGCCAGCAGTCTGGGCTACCAAGAGACCCAGTACTTC
TRBJ2-7	-	TRBD1	TRBV5-1	CASSAGQGLYEQYF	TGCGCCAGCAGCGCAGGACAGGGGCTCTACGAGCAGTACTTC
TRBJ1-1	once	-	TRBV5-1	CASRDQGHTEAFF	TGCGCCAGCAGGGATCAGGGGCACACTGAAGCTTTCTTT
TRBJ1-2	few	TRBD1	TRBV5-1	CASSPPRGSYGYTF	TGCGCCAGCAGCCCGCCCAGGGGGAGCTATGGCTACACCTTC
TRBJ1-5	few	-	TRBV29-1	CSVGSYDQPQHF	TGCAGCGTTGGATCCTATGATCAGCCCCAGCATTTT
TRBJ2-5	-	TRBD2	TRBV7-2	CASSLVGGSGGTQYF	TGTGCCAGCAGCTTAGTTGGCGGGAGCGGCGGGACCCAGTACTTC
TRBJ2-5	-	TRBD2	TRBV2	CASSNSVTSVLETQYF	TGTGCCAGCAGTAACTCGGTGACTAGCGTACTTGAGACCCAGTACTTC
TRBJ1-2	-	-	TRBV5-1	CASSPRTEAGYTF	TGCGCCAGCAGCCCCAGGACGGAGGCCGGCTACACCTTC